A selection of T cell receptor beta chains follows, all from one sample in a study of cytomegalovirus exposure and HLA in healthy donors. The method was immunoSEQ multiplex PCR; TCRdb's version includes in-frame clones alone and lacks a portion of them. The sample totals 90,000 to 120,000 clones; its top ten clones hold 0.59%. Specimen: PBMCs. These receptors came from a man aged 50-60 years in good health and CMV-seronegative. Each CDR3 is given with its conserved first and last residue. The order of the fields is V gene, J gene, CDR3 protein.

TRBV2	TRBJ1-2	CASSESGTGSGGYTF
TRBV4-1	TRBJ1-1	CASSQVPGDTEAFF
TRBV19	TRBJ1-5	CASSPGQDPYSNQPQHF
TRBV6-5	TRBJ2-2	CASSPGTVNTGELFF
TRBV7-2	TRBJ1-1	CASSLAWGGSTEAFF
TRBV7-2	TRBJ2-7	CASSSLVEQYF
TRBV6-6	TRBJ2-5	CASSYQGNHQETQYF
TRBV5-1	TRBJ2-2	CASSLTSGSLPGELFF
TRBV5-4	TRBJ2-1	CASSPGLVGHEQFF
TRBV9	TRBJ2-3	CASSATGVGADTQYF
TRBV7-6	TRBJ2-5	CASSLPSGGVGETQYF